Reported below is one T cell receptor beta chain. The antigen is unknown. This CDR3 is 15 amino acids long. CDR1 MNHEY and CDR2 SVGAGI come from the germline V gene. Trimming removed 8 bases at V and 3 bases at J, with 19 bases between. Data came from immunoSEQ multiplex PCR; TCRdb stores just in-frame clones and leaves some out. The table has approximately 230,000 clones, 87% seen once. These data come from a study of cytomegalovirus exposure and HLA in healthy donors. Study details: The 95 to 150 validation repertoires used a platform that matched the one used for the roughly 700 first-cohort repertoires, as a later analysis reported.

Study findings and constraints: Many donors carried some public TCRs, although rarity characterized most TCR sequences. It was reportedly the case that the classifier diagnosed cytomegalovirus status with high specificity and sensitivity.

This chain connects TRBV6-5 to TRBJ1-2; D is possibly TRBD1 (6 bases). The specimen sequenced was PBMCs. This TCR was sampled from a man aged 18 to 29 in good health and CMV-seropositive. The CDR3 sequence is CASRNHRDYDYGYTF. The CDR3 region has the DNA TGTGCCAGCCGGAATCACAGGGATTACGACTATGGCTACACCTTC.